The 17 T cell receptor beta chains in this list originate from one sample, sequenced in a study of cytomegalovirus exposure and HLA in healthy donors. The protocol was immunoSEQ multiplex PCR, while the TCRdb copy is restricted to in-frame clones and leaves out a portion. The top ten clones hold roughly 13% of a sample with fewer than 250,000 clones, 75% to 90% of them seen once. Sequencing input: PBMCs. Receptor source: a woman aged 25-40 years in good health and CMV-seropositive.

The chain is built from TRBV7-9 and TRBJ2-7, with a weak D call TRBD1 (6 bases). The V end was cut by 8 bases, the J end by 3 bases, with 11 bases between. Germline CDR1 reads SEHNR; CDR2 reads FQNEAQ (reference sequence). The CDR3 totals 12 residues. CDR3 DNA sequence: TGTGCCAGCCGACGGGGACACTACGAGCAGTACTTC. Amino acids: CASRRGHYEQYF.

The rearrangement uses TRBV30 and TRBJ2-1; the D is unclear. The CDR3 loop spans 12 amino acids. Per germline, CDR1 GTSNPN and CDR2 SVGIG (reference sequence). V was clipped by 0 bases and J by 7 bases, with 7 bases between them. CDR3 loop: CAWSVTGNEQFF. The CDR3 DNA reads TGTGCCTGGAGTGTAACCGGGAATGAGCAGTTCTTC.

The V gene is TRBV5-1, the J gene TRBJ2-3; D not resolved. The CDR3 runs to 16 residues. From germline, CDR1 is SGHRS and CDR2 YFSETQ. Deletions cut 4 bases from V and 2 bases from J, with 17 bases between. In nucleotides, the CDR3 is TGCGCCAGCAGCCCCCTTCTCGCGCAGTACACAGATACGCAGTATTTT. It codes for CASSPLLAQYTDTQYF.

This clone appeared once. The chain recombines TRBV5-6 with TRBJ1-5; TRBD1 matches at 7 bases. Germline-derived CDR1 and CDR2 are SGHDT and YYEEEE. This CDR3 is 15 amino acids long. The ends lost 6 bases at V and 2 bases at J; junction bases unmatched: 8. CDR3 nucleotides: TGTGCCAGCAACTACTATACAGGGGGCAATCAGCCCCAGCATTTT. This translates into CASNYYTGGNQPQHF. Based on the CDR3 plus reference TRBV5-6 and TRBJ1-5, the full variable domain is DAGVTQSPTHLIKTRGQQVTLRCSPKSGHDTVSWYQQALGQGPQFIFQYYEEEERQRGNFPDRFSGHQFPNYSSELNVNALLLGDSALYLCASNYYTGGNQPQHFGDGTRLSIL.

The rearrangement joins TRBV6-5 to TRBJ2-2; D could derive from TRBD1 or TRBD2 (5 bases each). Deletions cut 6 bases from V and 2 bases from J, with 10 bases between. The CDR3 contains 14 residues. Per the germline V gene, CDR1 is MNHEY and CDR2 is SVGAGI. In DNA, the CDR3 is TGTGCCAGCAGGCTGGGACGAAACACCGGGGAGCTGTTTTTT. Protein product: CASRLGRNTGELFF.

The chain has TRBV28 and TRBJ1-3; no definite D call. Germline CDR1 reads MDHEN; CDR2 reads SYDVKM. The CDR3 sequence is 15 residues long. Trimming stripped 3 bases from V and 0 bases from J, with 9 bases between. The CDR3 region has the DNA TGTGCCAGCAGTTTTCCCACCGACTCTGGAAACACCATATATTTT. This codes for CASSFPTDSGNTIYF.

This clone was observed a handful of times. The V gene is TRBV18, the J gene TRBJ2-7, with 7 bases lining up with TRBD1. V was pared by 3 bases and J by 2 bases, with 7 bases of the junction left unmatched. From germline, CDR1 is KGHSH and CDR2 LQKENI. CDR3 length: 15 amino acids. The CDR3 sequence: CASSPNRDSAYEQYF. In DNA, the CDR3 is TGTGCCAGCTCACCTAACCGGGACAGCGCCTACGAGCAGTACTTC.

J is TRBJ2-7 and V is TRBV7-9; 8 bases are shared with TRBD2. The CDR3 runs 15 residues. With 5 bases clipped from V and 5 bases from J, the junction kept 11 bases outside the gene matches. Germline lookup yields CDR1 SEHNR and CDR2 FQNEAQ (reference sequence). In nucleotides, the CDR3 is TGTGCCAGCAGCCCCCGACTAGCGATCGGGGACGAGCAGTACTTC. It translates to CASSPRLAIGDEQYF.

This rearrangement joins TRBV30 to TRBJ2-1; no firm D call. Trimming stripped 2 bases from V and 6 bases from J, with 8 bases between. Germline values: CDR1 GTSNPN, CDR2 SVGIG (reference sequence). The CDR3 has 12 residues. The chain's CDR3 is CAWSSDGNEQFF. The CDR3 nucleotides are TGTGCCTGGAGTAGCGATGGCAATGAGCAGTTCTTC.

This chain uses TRBV25-1 with TRBJ2-2; D unclear. V was trimmed by 4 bases and J by 5 bases, leaving 11 bases between them. CDR3 length equals 14 residues. Per the germline V gene, CDR1 is MGHDK and CDR2 is SYGVNS. The CDR3 region is CASSARRTTGELFF. The CDR3 DNA reads TGTGCCAGCAGTGCCCGACGAACTACCGGGGAGCTGTTTTTT.

J is TRBJ2-6 and V is TRBV6-4; D is uncertain. The germline CDR1 and CDR2 sequences are MRHNA and SNTAGT. The CDR3 is 16 amino acids. The V end was cut by 0 bases, the J end by 1 base, with 7 bases between. Written as DNA, the CDR3 is TGTGCCAGCAGTGACTCGATGGAATCTGGGGCCAACGTCCTGACTTTC. Protein: CASSDSMESGANVLTF.

The chain recombines TRBV7-9 with TRBJ2-7; 7 bases align to TRBD2. This CDR3 region has 19 residues. The V and J ends lost 5 bases and 1 base, in that order; junction bases with no gene match: 20. CDR1 is SEHNR, CDR2 FQNEAQ, per germline (reference sequence). The CDR3 DNA reads as TGTGCCAGCAGCAACTCAAGAGCGGGCGGCGGGGGAATTTCCTACGAGCAGTACTTC. Translated: CASSNSRAGGGGISYEQYF. Complete variable domain (other parts from reference TRBV7-9 and TRBJ2-7): DTGVSQNPRHKITKRGQNVTFRCDPISEHNRLYWYRQTLGQGPEFLTYFQNEAQLEKSRLLSDRFSAERPKGSFSTLEIQRTEQGDSAMYLCASSNSRAGGGGISYEQYFGPGTRLTVT.

The CDR3 nucleotides are TGTGCCAGCAGCGCATCTGGTGGAAACACCATATATTTT. Protein product: CASSASGGNTIYF. This chain uses TRBV9 with TRBJ1-3; D gene unclear. V lost 3 bases to trimming and J lost 3 bases, with 7 bases between them. Germline-derived CDR1 and CDR2 are SGDLS and YYNGEE. This CDR3 is built from 13 residues.

This rearrangement joins TRBV25-1 to TRBJ1-1; 9 bases are shared with TRBD1. The CDR3 has 16 amino acids. Germline V gives CDR1 MGHDK, CDR2 SYGVNS. V shed 5 bases and J 1 base; nucleotides not matched to a gene: 8. CDR3 in amino acids: CASSQGQGLGNTEAFF. CDR3 DNA sequence: TGTGCCAGCAGTCAGGGACAGGGCCTAGGGAACACTGAAGCTTTCTTT.

The chain uses TRBV7-9 and TRBJ2-7; D is undetermined. There are 11 residues in the CDR3. V was pared by 3 bases and J by 4 bases, with 4 bases between. The germline V gene has CDR1 SEHNR and CDR2 FQNEAQ (reference sequence). In nucleotides, the CDR3 is TGTGCCAGCAGCTTTTCGTACGAGCAGTACTTC. Protein product: CASSFSYEQYF.

This clone was observed a handful of times. This sequence joins TRBV4-1 and TRBJ1-5; D is perhaps TRBD1 (5 bases). The CDR3 runs to 16 residues. The germline V gene encodes CDR1 MGHRA and CDR2 YSYEKL. The V gene lost 2 bases and the J gene lost 2 bases, with 13 bases spanning the gap. CDR3 nucleotide sequence: TGCGCCAGCAGCCAACGGCCAGGGATGGGCAATCAGCCCCAGCATTTT. Its protein product is CASSQRPGMGNQPQHF.

This sequence joins TRBV9 and TRBJ1-1; TRBD1 is a possible D gene (5 bases). V was shortened by 0 bases and J by 1 base, with 13 bases between the two germline ends. Germline CDR1 reads SGDLS; CDR2 reads YYNGEE. This CDR3 is 16 amino acids long. CDR3 in DNA: TGTGCCAGCAGCGTAGGTCTGAGTGGGGGGAACACTGAAGCTTTCTTT. Residues: CASSVGLSGGNTEAFF.